This T cell receptor (beta chain) was sequenced during a study of shared clonotypes between healthy human individuals. TCRdb's table, derived via immunoSEQ multiplex PCR, lists solely in-frame clones and lacks some. Of fewer than 2.5 million clones listed, under 95% are singletons. The CDR3 runs 14 residues. V was trimmed by 5 bases and J by 2 bases, leaving 13 bases between them. Germline CDR1 reads SGHTA; CDR2 reads FQGNSA. The chain has TRBV7-2 and TRBJ2-7; tentatively, D is TRBD2 (5 bases). Sequenced material: naive CD4+ T cells from PBMCs. Subset denoted: CD45RA+ positively selected. This TCR was recovered from a man between 18 and 35 years old in good health. Some clones in this sample may be carry-over from other donors' samples. CDR3 sequence: CASSPGIRTYEQYF. The CDR3 DNA sequence: TGTGCCAGCAGCCCCGGGATACGAACCTACGAGCAGTACTTC.